This TCR beta chain was identified in a study of beta chain features in type 1 diabetes. All of the isolated RNA was reverse transcribed, so expressed TCRB transcripts were sequenced. Sequencing used immunoSEQ multiplex PCR; TCRdb keeps in-frame clones, though not all of them. The table shows about 300,000 clones, with 13% occurring only once. Findings and limits, study-wide: Cells expressing TCR highly could be over-represented by cDNA sequencing. For Type 1 diabetes patients, all four CD4+ subsets carried TCRB CDR3s that were moderately but significantly shorter.

In regard to this clone: Its target is not known.

Source material: naive CD4+ T cells from blood. The receptor's source is a woman under 30 with type 1 diabetes.

The CDR3 nucleotides read TGTGCCAGCAGTTACTCCGGGACAGGCAATCAGCCCCAGCATTTT. Its translation is CASSYSGTGNQPQHF. The V and J genes are TRBV6-5 and TRBJ1-5, with 7 bases matching TRBD1. The CDR3 loop spans 15 amino acids. V shed 0 bases, J shed 2 bases, and the junction held 1 base outside the gene matches. CDR1 MNHEY and CDR2 SVGAGI come from the germline V gene.